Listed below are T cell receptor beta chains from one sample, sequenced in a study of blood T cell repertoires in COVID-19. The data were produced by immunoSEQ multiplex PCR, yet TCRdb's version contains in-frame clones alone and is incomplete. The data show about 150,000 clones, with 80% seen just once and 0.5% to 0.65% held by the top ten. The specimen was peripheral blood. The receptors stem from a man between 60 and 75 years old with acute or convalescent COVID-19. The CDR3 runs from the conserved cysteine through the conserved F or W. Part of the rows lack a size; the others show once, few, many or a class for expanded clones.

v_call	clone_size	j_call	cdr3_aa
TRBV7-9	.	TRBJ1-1	CASSLWGQGAAFF
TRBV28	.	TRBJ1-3	CASSLGQGVSGNTIYF
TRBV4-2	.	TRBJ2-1	CASSHGQGYNEQFF
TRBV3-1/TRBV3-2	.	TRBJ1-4	CASPRLGEKLFF
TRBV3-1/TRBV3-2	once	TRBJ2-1	CASSQVLWSGSGDNEQFF
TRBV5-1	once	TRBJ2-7	CASNSLTGVHEQYF
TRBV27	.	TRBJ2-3	CASSPLGRTSTDTQYF
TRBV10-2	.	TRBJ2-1	CASSSGLAGSYNEQFF
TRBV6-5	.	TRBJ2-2	CASSTRRGTGELFF
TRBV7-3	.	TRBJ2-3	CASSPGGANTDTQYF
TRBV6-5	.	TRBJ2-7	CASGRQGITYEQYF
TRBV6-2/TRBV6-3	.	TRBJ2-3	CASSYLYTDTQYF
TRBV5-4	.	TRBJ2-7	CASSLGGGTYEQYF
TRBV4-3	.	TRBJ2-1	CASSKGVYNEQFF
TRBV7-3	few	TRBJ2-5	CASSWQGGETQYF
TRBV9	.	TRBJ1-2	CASSESTGPYGYTF
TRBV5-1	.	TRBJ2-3	CASSLGQRTDTQYF
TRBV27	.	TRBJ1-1	CASSRDSGGTEAFF
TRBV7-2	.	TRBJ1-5	CASSLDYGRAQHF
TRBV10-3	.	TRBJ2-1	CAISESGTGDNEQFF
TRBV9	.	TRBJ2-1	CASSVVGGLGNEQFF
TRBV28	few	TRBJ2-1	CASSPSGSYNEQFF
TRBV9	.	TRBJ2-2	CASSGGQPNTGELFF
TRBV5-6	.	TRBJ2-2	CASSRTGVNTGELFF
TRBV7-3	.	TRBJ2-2	CASSLKPPGGGGELFF
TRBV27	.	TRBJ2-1	CASSLRDSEDEQFF
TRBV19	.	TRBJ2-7	CASSWRLDSGSTYEQYF
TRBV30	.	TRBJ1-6	CAWRDGHPSPLHF
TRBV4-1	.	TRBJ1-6	CASSRYYRGDSPLHF